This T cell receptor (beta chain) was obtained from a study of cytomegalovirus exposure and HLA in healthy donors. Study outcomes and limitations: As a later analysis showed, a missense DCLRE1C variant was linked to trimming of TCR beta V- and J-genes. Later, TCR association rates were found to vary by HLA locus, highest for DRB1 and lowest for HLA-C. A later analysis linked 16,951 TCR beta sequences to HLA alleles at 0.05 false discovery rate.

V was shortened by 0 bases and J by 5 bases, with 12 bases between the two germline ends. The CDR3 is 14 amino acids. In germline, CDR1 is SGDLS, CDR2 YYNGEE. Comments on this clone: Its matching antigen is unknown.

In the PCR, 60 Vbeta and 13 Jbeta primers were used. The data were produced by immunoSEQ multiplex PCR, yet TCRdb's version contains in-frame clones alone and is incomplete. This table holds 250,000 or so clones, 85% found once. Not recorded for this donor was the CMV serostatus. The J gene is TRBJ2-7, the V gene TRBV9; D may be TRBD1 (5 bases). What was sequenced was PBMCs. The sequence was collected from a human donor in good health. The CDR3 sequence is CASSVGAGLDEQYF. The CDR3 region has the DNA TGTGCCAGCAGCGTAGGGGCAGGGTTAGACGAGCAGTACTTC.